Listed here are 22 T cell receptor beta chains from one sample, sequenced in a study of OX40 agonist ivuxolimab in advanced cancers. Assay used: immunoSEQ multiplex PCR; TCRdb lists only in-frame clones, some missing. The data hold 75,000 to 100,000 clones, with 70% to 85% observed a single time. Sequences were derived from CD4+ or CD8+ T cells sorted from blood, sampled in a trial of the OX40 agonist ivuxolimab. These receptors were obtained from an adult with an advanced solid tumor such as melanoma, head and neck, liver or kidney cancer.

The CDR3 protein is CASSLTEFLTDTQYF. The DNA of the CDR3 is TGTGCCAGCAGCTTAACGGAGTTCCTCACAGATACGCAGTATTTT. This rearrangement joins TRBV7-9 to TRBJ2-3; D uncertain. The CDR3 contains 15 residues. CDR1 and CDR2 from the germline V gene are SEHNR and FQNEAQ (reference sequence). Deletions cut 2 bases from V and 2 bases from J, with 11 bases between.

The chain uses TRBV4-1 and TRBJ1-2; D possibly corresponds to TRBD1 (5 bases). V gave up 0 bases and J gave up 4 bases, with 12 bases separating them. This CDR3 contains 15 residues. The germline gives CDR1 MGHRA, CDR2 YSYEKL. The CDR3 reads CASSQESAGFYGYTF. CDR3 DNA sequence: TGCGCCAGCAGCCAAGAATCGGCAGGGTTCTATGGCTACACCTTC.

This rearrangement joins TRBV2 to TRBJ2-5; D gene unclear. Germline loops: CDR1 SNHLY, CDR2 FYNNEI. V was pared by 1 base and J by 4 bases, with 4 bases between. The length of the CDR3 is 12 residues. The CDR3 DNA is TGTGCCAGCAGTGAAGGCTCAGAGACCCAGTACTTC. This sequence encodes CASSEGSETQYF.

The J gene is TRBJ1-1, the V gene TRBV7-3; D is ambiguous. The CDR3 spans 14 residues. The V gene lost 0 bases and the J gene lost 7 bases, with 12 bases spanning the gap. From germline, CDR1 is SGHTA and CDR2 FQGTGA. The CDR3 nucleotides read TGTGCCAGCAGCTTAACGGGGTCGGGTGATGAAGCTTTCTTT. Translated, it gives CASSLTGSGDEAFF. Looking up the rest from reference TRBV7-3 and TRBJ1-1 gives the full variable domain: GAGVSQTPSNKVTEKGKYVELRCDPISGHTALYWYRQSLGQGPEFLIYFQGTGAADDSGLPNDRFFAVRPEGSVSTLKIQRTERGDSAVYLCASSLTGSGDEAFFGQGTRLTVV.

The chain links TRBV6-1 to TRBJ1-6, with 7 nucleotides matching TRBD1. From germline, CDR1 is MNHNS and CDR2 SASEGT. There are 13 residues in the CDR3. The V and J ends lost 7 bases and 10 bases, in that order; junction bases with no gene match: 7. CDR3 nucleotides: TGTGCCAGCATGGGACAGAGTGGATCACCCCTCCACTTT. It encodes CASMGQSGSPLHF.

This chain links TRBV19 with TRBJ2-1, with 11 bases identical to TRBD2. The CDR3 runs 17 residues. Per germline, CDR1 LNHDA and CDR2 SQIVND (reference sequence). Trimming cost V 1 base and J 3 bases; bases outside gene matches: 5. The CDR3 nucleotides are TGTGCCAGTAGTATAGCAGTAGCGGGAGGGCTCTACAATGAGCAGTTCTTC. This encodes CASSIAVAGGLYNEQFF.

This chain links TRBV19 with TRBJ2-7; TRBD1 or TRBD2 may be the D gene (6 bases each). The germline V gene encodes CDR1 LNHDA and CDR2 SQIVND (reference sequence). The CDR3 runs 15 residues. Between the trimmed V and J ends, which lost 1 base and 2 bases, there was a span of 12 bases. The CDR3 region is CASSIGQEGPYEQYF. The DNA of the CDR3 is TGTGCCAGTAGTATAGGACAGGAGGGACCCTACGAGCAGTACTTC.

This chain joins TRBV6-5 and TRBJ2-7; 7 bases line up with TRBD2. CDR3 length: 15 residues. J was trimmed by 4 bases and V by 7 bases; bases with no gene match: 13. CDR1 MNHEY and CDR2 SVGAGI come from the germline V gene. CDR3 region: CASTVGPSGPYEQYF. The CDR3 coding sequence is TGTGCCAGCACCGTGGGGCCTAGCGGCCCATACGAGCAGTACTTC.

The gene calls are TRBV2 and TRBJ2-7, with TRBD2 matching over 11 bases. In germline, CDR1 is SNHLY, CDR2 FYNNEI. With V trimmed by 4 bases and J by 2 bases, 1 base remained unmatched. This CDR3 region has 14 residues. For the CDR3, the DNA is TGTGCCAGCAGTGGACTAGCGGGAACCTACGAGCAGTACTTC. It encodes CASSGLAGTYEQYF.

This clone occurred a few times. Other DNA sequences in the same sample also yield this CDR3. This sequence joins TRBV2 and TRBJ2-7; TRBD1 agrees at 8 bases. The junction had 5 bases not matched to a gene; V was cut back by 8 bases and J by 2 bases. Germline V lookup: CDR1 SNHLY, CDR2 FYNNEI. The CDR3 is 13 amino acids. The CDR3 DNA follows: TGTGCCAGCTCCCCGGACAGGGCCTACGAGCAGTACTTC. Its protein product is CASSPDRAYEQYF.

The CDR3 is CSGTGDTEAFF. The CDR3 nucleotides read TGCAGTGGTACAGGAGACACTGAAGCTTTCTTT. This chain uses TRBV20-1 with TRBJ1-1; maybe TRBD1 (5 bases). CDR1 and CDR2 (germline): DFQATT, SNEGSKA (reference sequence). The CDR3 has 11 residues. Trimming shortened V by 7 bases and J by 3 bases, and 9 bases separated the two germline ends.

This rearrangement joins TRBV11-2 to TRBJ1-2; D is uncertain. V was trimmed by 0 bases and J by 5 bases, leaving 13 bases between them. CDR3 length: 15 amino acids. CDR1 and CDR2 from the germline V gene are SGHAT and FQNNGV. In DNA, the CDR3 is TGTGCCAGCAGCTTAGATCGGGGAGCTGGGTATGGCTACACCTTC. It encodes CASSLDRGAGYGYTF.

The J gene is TRBJ2-7, the V gene TRBV19, with 9 bases fitting TRBD1. The CDR3 loop spans 16 amino acids. Per germline, CDR1 LNHDA and CDR2 SQIVND (reference sequence). J gave up 1 base and V 5 bases, and 9 bases lay outside the gene matches. The CDR3 DNA reads as TGTGCCAGTAGTGATGTGGGACAGGGACCTTCCTACGAGCAGTACTTC. Amino acid sequence: CASSDVGQGPSYEQYF.

This chain uses TRBV29-1 with TRBJ2-7; 9 nucleotides line up with TRBD2. The trim removed 4 bases at V and 7 bases at J, leaving 5 bases unmatched. Germline values: CDR1 SQVTM, CDR2 ANQGSEA. The CDR3 has 12 residues. The CDR3 here is CSVGGLAGEQYF. In DNA form, the CDR3 reads TGCAGCGTTGGAGGGCTAGCGGGGGAGCAGTACTTC.

Of note for this clone: At the DNA level, this CDR3 is encoded by other sequences in the same sample as well. This chain links TRBV6-5 with TRBJ1-5; D ambiguous. The CDR3 is 15 amino acids. From germline, CDR1 is MNHEY and CDR2 SVGAGI. V shed 0 bases and J shed 0 bases, with 6 bases lying between them. The CDR3: CASSYSRNSNQPQHF. CDR3 sequence (DNA): TGTGCCAGCAGTTACTCTAGAAATAGCAATCAGCCCCAGCATTTT.

This chain uses TRBV6-5 with TRBJ2-7; D is ambiguous. Germline V gene lookup returns CDR1 MNHEY and CDR2 SVGAGI. V was shortened by 2 bases and J by 3 bases, with 8 bases between the two germline ends. This CDR3 spans 13 amino acids. CDR3 sequence reads: CASSYKAGYEQYF. The CDR3 DNA follows: TGTGCCAGCAGTTACAAGGCCGGCTACGAGCAGTACTTC.

V gene TRBV2 combines with J gene TRBJ2-3; 9 bases align to TRBD2. Trimming took 7 bases from V and 0 from J; bases not matched to a gene: 2. CDR3 length: 14 residues. The germline gives CDR1 SNHLY, CDR2 FYNNEI. In DNA form, the CDR3 reads TGTGCCAGCAATAGCGGGGGAAGCACAGATACGCAGTATTTT. Residues: CASNSGGSTDTQYF.

The rearrangement uses TRBV6-5 and TRBJ2-1, with D unresolved. Germline V gives CDR1 MNHEY, CDR2 SVGAGI. The CDR3 is made up of 14 amino acids. Trimming stripped 6 bases from V and 1 base from J, with 10 bases between. The CDR3 nucleotides read TGTGCCAGCAGCCTGACTGGGTCCTACAATGAGCAGTTCTTC. Translation: CASSLTGSYNEQFF.

The chain joins TRBV11-2 to TRBJ2-3; TRBD2 is a possible D gene (5 bases). V dropped 5 bases and J dropped 6 bases, with 9 bases sitting between them. CDR3 length: 12 residues. The germline V gene has CDR1 SGHAT and CDR2 FQNNGV. The CDR3 DNA reads TGTGCCAGCAGCCCCACGGGGGATACGCAGTATTTT. Its translation: CASSPTGDTQYF.

Worth noting for this clone: An end of the junction does not agree with germline; a read error may underlie this. The J gene is TRBJ1-4, the V gene TRBV9; TRBD1 is a possible D gene (6 bases). Looked up from germline, CDR1 is SGDLS and CDR2 is YYNGEE. The CDR3 is 15 residues long. CDR3 residues: CASNVAGGQGEKLFF. The CDR3 nucleotides read TGTGCCAGCAACGTAGCGGGGGGCCAAGGAGAGAAACTGTTTTTT.

The chain employs TRBV7-9 and TRBJ2-7, with TRBD2 as a possible D gene (7 bases). Germline CDR1 reads SEHNR; CDR2 reads FQNEAQ (reference sequence). V was clipped by 1 base and J by 2 bases, with 12 bases between them. This CDR3 has 15 residues. The CDR3 DNA follows: TGTGCCAGCAGCTTAGGGGGGGGGCTTGCCTACGAGCAGTACTTC. This sequence encodes CASSLGGGLAYEQYF.

This sequence joins TRBV7-9 and TRBJ1-1; D remains ambiguous. CDR1 is SEHNR and CDR2 is FQNEAQ in the germline V gene (reference sequence). V was cut by 1 base and J by 1 base, with 4 bases left in between. CDR3 length equals 13 residues. The DNA of the CDR3 is TGTGCCAGCAGCTTAGAACAGAACACTGAAGCTTTCTTT. As protein: CASSLEQNTEAFF.